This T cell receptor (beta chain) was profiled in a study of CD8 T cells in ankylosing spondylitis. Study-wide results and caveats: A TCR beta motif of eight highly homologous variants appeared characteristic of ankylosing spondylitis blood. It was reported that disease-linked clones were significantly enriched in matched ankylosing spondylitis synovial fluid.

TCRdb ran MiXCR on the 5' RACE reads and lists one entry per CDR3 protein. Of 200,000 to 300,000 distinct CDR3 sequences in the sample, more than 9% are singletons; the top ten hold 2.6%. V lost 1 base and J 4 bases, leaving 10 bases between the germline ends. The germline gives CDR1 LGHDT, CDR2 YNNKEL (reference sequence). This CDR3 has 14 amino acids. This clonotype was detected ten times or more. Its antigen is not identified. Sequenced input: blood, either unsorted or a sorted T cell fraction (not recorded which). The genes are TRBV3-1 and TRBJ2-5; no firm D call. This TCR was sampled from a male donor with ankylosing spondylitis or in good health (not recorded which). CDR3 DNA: TGTGCCAGCAGCCAAGGCATAGGTTCAGAGACCCAGTACTTC. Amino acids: CASSQGIGSETQYF.